The next 17 T cell receptor beta chains were all read from a single sample in a study of T cells in Graves' hyperthyroidism and ophthalmopathy. Amplified TCR beta CDR3 regions derived from RNA transcripts. TCR CDR3 regions were first amplified by RT-PCR with HTBI primers. TCRdb re-analysed the multiplex PCR reads in MiXCR, keeping a single row per CDR3 protein. Here the sample spans about 610,000 distinct CDR3 sequences, 14% to 15% being singletons. Input material: blood. These TCRs come from a woman in her forties with Graves' ophthalmopathy.

Many counts were recorded for this clonotype. This chain joins TRBV12-5 and TRBJ2-1, with 8 bases fitting TRBD2. Unmatched junction bases numbered 12, after V lost 4 bases and J lost 4 bases. The CDR3 sequence is 17 residues long. Germline CDR1 reads LGHNT; CDR2 reads FRNRAP. CDR3 DNA: TGTGCTAGTGGTTCCAAATTAGCGGGACCGCATTACAATGAGCAGTTCTTC. It yields the protein CASGSKLAGPHYNEQFF.

The chain's CDR3 is CASSLALNSYGYTF. The CDR3 bases are TGCGCCAGCAGCTTGGCCTTGAATAGCTATGGCTACACCTTC. The gene calls are TRBV5-1 and TRBJ1-2; D not resolved. The length of the CDR3 is 14 residues. Germline V gene data show CDR1 as SGHRS and CDR2 as YFSETQ. V shed 0 bases and J shed 4 bases, with 10 bases lying between them.

In its sample, this clonotype was seen a few times. A read error may be the cause here, since a much bigger clone is one base away. The chain combines TRBV28 with TRBJ2-4; 7 bases agree with TRBD2. The germline gives CDR1 MDHEN, CDR2 SYDVKM. This CDR3 comprises 14 residues. The CDR3 DNA is TGTACCAGCAGTTCGGGGGGACCAAAAAACATTCAGTACTTC. Translating it yields CTSSSGGPKNIQYF.

This clonotype was picked up many times. The rearrangement joins TRBV6-1 to TRBJ2-7; 9 nucleotides agree with TRBD1. The CDR3 sequence is 13 residues long. Per germline, CDR1 MNHNS and CDR2 SASEGT. V was pared by 7 bases and J by 3 bases, with 4 bases of the junction left unmatched. In DNA, the CDR3 is TGTGCCAGCACGAGGACAGGGGACTACGAGCAGTACTTC. Its protein is CASTRTGDYEQYF.

The rearrangement joins TRBV20-1 to TRBJ1-5; the match to TRBD1 covers 7 bases. The CDR3 has 16 amino acids. J was trimmed by 1 base and V by 6 bases; bases with no gene match: 12. Looked up from germline, CDR1 is DFQATT and CDR2 is SNEGSKA (reference sequence). CDR3 residues: CSAPARDSGSNQPQHF. In nucleotides, the CDR3 is TGCAGTGCCCCCGCCAGGGACAGCGGCAGCAATCAGCCCCAGCATTTT.

V is TRBV9 and J is TRBJ2-7; possibly TRBD1 for D (5 bases). The CDR3 is 15 residues long. The V gene lost 0 bases and the J gene lost 3 bases, with 13 bases spanning the gap. From germline, CDR1 is SGDLS and CDR2 YYNGEE. The CDR3 reads CASSVVLGDFYEQYF. The CDR3 DNA sequence: TGTGCCAGCAGCGTAGTTCTAGGGGATTTCTACGAGCAGTACTTC.

This clonotype was picked up many times. V is TRBV19 and J is TRBJ1-3, with D possibly being TRBD1 (5 bases). This CDR3 contains 16 residues. V was cut by 6 bases and J by 0 bases, with 15 bases left in between. Germline V CDR1 and CDR2: LNHDA, SQIVND (reference sequence). CDR3 loop: CASSDQTGASGNTIYF. The CDR3 nucleotides are TGTGCCAGTAGCGACCAAACCGGGGCCTCTGGAAACACCATATATTTT.

The chain uses TRBV9 and TRBJ1-2; tentatively, D is TRBD1 (5 bases). The CDR3 is 15 amino acids. From germline, CDR1 is SGDLS and CDR2 YYNGEE. Trimming pared 2 bases from V and 4 bases from J, leaving 15 bases between. The CDR3: CASSVQAGSGYGYTF. The CDR3 DNA reads TGTGCCAGCAGCGTTCAGGCAGGGTCAGGCTATGGCTACACCTTC.

This clonotype was recorded many times. V usage is TRBV19 and J usage is TRBJ1-1, with no clear D. Trimming took 3 bases from V and 3 from J, leaving 11 bases between them. The CDR3 is 14 amino acids. Germline lookup yields CDR1 LNHDA and CDR2 SQIVND (reference sequence). The CDR3 coding sequence is TGTGCCAGTAGTATCGGTCAGCCGTACACTGAAGCTTTCTTT. It specifies CASSIGQPYTEAFF.

This clonotype appeared many times. The chain links TRBV20-1 to TRBJ1-1; D call uncertain. CDR3 size: 13 residues. V was cut by 3 bases and J by 2 bases, with 10 bases left in between. Germline-derived CDR1 and CDR2 are DFQATT and SNEGSKA (reference sequence). The CDR3 DNA follows: TGCAGTGCTAGTTTCGGGGAAAACACTGAAGCTTTCTTT. It specifies CSASFGENTEAFF.

The V gene is TRBV4-2, the J gene TRBJ2-7; either TRBD1 or TRBD2 may fit D (5 bases each). V lost 3 bases and J 5 bases, leaving 17 bases between the germline ends. Germline V gene sequence: CDR1 LGHNA, CDR2 YNFKEQ. The CDR3 is made up of 15 amino acids. CDR3 sequence (DNA): TGTGCCAGCAGCCACGCGGGTCGTGAGGGGAACGAGCAGTACTTC. Protein sequence: CASSHAGREGNEQYF.

In this sample, this clonotype turned up a few times. Written as DNA, the CDR3 is TGTGCCAGCAGCGTAGGGGTAAACACCGGGGAGCTGTTTTTT. It yields the protein CASSVGVNTGELFF. The chain employs TRBV9 and TRBJ2-2; unclear D gene. Trimming removed 0 bases from V and 2 bases from J, with 5 bases in between. Per germline, CDR1 SGDLS and CDR2 YYNGEE. The CDR3 covers 14 residues.

The sample holds many counts of this clonotype. The chain is built from TRBV6-1 and TRBJ1-1, with TRBD1 matching 8 bases. The CDR3 totals 13 residues. Per the germline V gene, CDR1 is MNHNS and CDR2 is SASEGT. Trimming took 8 bases from V and 7 from J; bases not matched to a gene: 9. The CDR3 coding sequence is TGTGCCAGCCTCCTCGGACAGGGTCTTGAAGCTTTCTTT. It encodes CASLLGQGLEAFF.

This clonotype was seen repeatedly, ten times or more. The chain links TRBV20-1 to TRBJ2-7; D perhaps matches TRBD2 (6 bases). This CDR3 spans 13 amino acids. Trimming removed 2 bases at V and 5 bases at J, with 13 bases between. Looked up from germline, CDR1 is DFQATT and CDR2 is SNEGSKA (reference sequence). This CDR3 is CSARWAGSDEQYF. The CDR3 nucleotides read TGCAGTGCTAGATGGGCGGGATCGGACGAGCAGTACTTC.

This clonotype was observed at least ten times. V gene TRBV13 combines with J gene TRBJ2-7; D is perhaps TRBD1 (5 bases). Germline V gives CDR1 PRHDT, CDR2 FYEKMQ (reference sequence). V was cut by 4 bases and J by 4 bases, with 14 bases left in between. The CDR3 covers 14 residues. CDR3 protein: CASSSTETRYEQYF. The CDR3, as DNA: TGTGCCAGCAGCTCGACAGAGACTCGGTACGAGCAGTACTTC.

This clonotype was counted ten times or more. Written as DNA, the CDR3 is TGCAGTGCCGCACTACTAGCGGGAGCAGACGAGCAGTACTTC. It translates to CSAALLAGADEQYF. The chain has TRBV20-1 and TRBJ2-7; 11 bases agree with TRBD2. V shed 6 bases and J 5 bases; nucleotides not matched to a gene: 9. This CDR3 has 14 amino acids. Germline CDR1 and CDR2: DFQATT and SNEGSKA (reference sequence).

In its sample, this clonotype was seen a few times. Its ends do not fully match the called genes, so a read error is possible. V usage is TRBV12-5 and J usage is TRBJ1-5, with D possibly matching TRBD1 (5 bases). Germline lookup yields CDR1 LGHNT and CDR2 FRNRAP. The CDR3 is 13 residues long. The DNA of the CDR3 is TGTGCTGGTGGTTTGGGGGGGGATCAGCCCCAGCATTTT. It codes for CAGGLGGDQPQHF.